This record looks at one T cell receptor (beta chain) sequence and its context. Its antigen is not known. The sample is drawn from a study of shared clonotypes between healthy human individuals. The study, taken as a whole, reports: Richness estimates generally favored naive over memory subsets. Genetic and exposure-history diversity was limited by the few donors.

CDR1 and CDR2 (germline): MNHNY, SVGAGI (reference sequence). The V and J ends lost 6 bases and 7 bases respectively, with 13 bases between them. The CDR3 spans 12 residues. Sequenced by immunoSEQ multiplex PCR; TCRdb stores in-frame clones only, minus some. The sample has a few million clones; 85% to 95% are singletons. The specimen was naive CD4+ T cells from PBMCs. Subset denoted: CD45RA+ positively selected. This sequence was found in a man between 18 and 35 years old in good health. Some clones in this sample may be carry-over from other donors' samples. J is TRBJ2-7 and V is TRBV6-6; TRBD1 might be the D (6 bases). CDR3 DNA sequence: TGTGCCAGCAGGAACCAGGGGCTAGAGCAGTACTTC. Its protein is CASRNQGLEQYF.